The next 4 T cell receptor beta chains were all read from a single sample in a study of OX40 agonist ivuxolimab in advanced cancers. Produced via immunoSEQ multiplex PCR; TCRdb's table is partial and in-frame only. This table holds some 79,000 clones, 88% found once. The starting material was CD4+ or CD8+ T cells sorted from blood, obtained in a trial of the OX40 agonist ivuxolimab. These receptor sequences come from an adult with an advanced solid tumor such as melanoma, head and neck, liver or kidney cancer.

This sequence joins TRBV2 and TRBJ2-5; possibly TRBD1 for D (7 bases). Germline CDR1 SNHLY, CDR2 FYNNEI. The ends were cut back, 3 bases at V and 5 bases at J, with 16 bases in the middle. CDR3 size: 15 residues. Here the CDR3 DNA reads TGTGCCAGCAGTGACAGGGGGGCGGTTGGGGAGACCCAGTACTTC. Amino acids: CASSDRGAVGETQYF.

The CDR3 coding sequence is TGTGCCAGCAGTGAAGGAGGGACCCAATTCTATGGCTACACCTTC. Protein: CASSEGGTQFYGYTF. The V gene is TRBV6-1, the J gene TRBJ1-2, with D possibly TRBD1 on 5 matching bases. Germline V gene lookup returns CDR1 MNHNS and CDR2 SASEGT. Trimming left V 1 base short and J 4 bases short, with 13 bases between. The CDR3 length is 15 residues.

The chain couples TRBV11-2 to TRBJ2-7, with D unresolved. The germline V and J ends were trimmed by 3 bases and 0 bases, with 12 bases remaining between them. The CDR3 runs to 15 residues. Germline CDR1 reads SGHAT; CDR2 reads FQNNGV. CDR3 bases: TGTGCCAGCAGCTTGGCGGAATACCTCTCCTACGAGCAGTACTTC. Its protein is CASSLAEYLSYEQYF.

J is TRBJ2-5 and V is TRBV5-1; D may be TRBD1 (6 bases). V lost 0 bases and J 5 bases, leaving 11 bases between the germline ends. The CDR3 totals 14 residues. Germline CDR1 is SGHRS and CDR2 is YFSETQ. Here the CDR3 reads CASSLEGVGETQYF. CDR3 DNA sequence: TGCGCCAGCAGCTTGGAGGGGGTAGGTGAGACCCAGTACTTC.